This T cell receptor beta chain was found in a study of cytomegalovirus exposure and HLA in healthy donors. The study's findings and limits: It is likely that the observed cluster of highly shared sequence variants was a sequencing artifact.

The PCR contained 60 Vbeta and 13 Jbeta primers. Clones were read by immunoSEQ multiplex PCR, and TCRdb kept only the in-frame ones, dropping some. The sample gives 150,000 to 200,000 clones, roughly 87% of which show up once; around 0.21% is in the top ten. About this clone itself: As yet, its antigen is unknown.

The receptor was derived from a girl under three years old in good health and CMV-seronegative. The sequenced material came from PBMCs.

The CDR3 DNA sequence: TGTGCCAGCAGCTTGGGGGGGATTCTCACCGGGGAGCTGTTTTTT. Translating it yields CASSLGGILTGELFF. The J gene is TRBJ2-2, the V gene TRBV6-1; 7 bases match TRBD2. The junction had 8 bases not matched to a gene; V was cut back by 6 bases and J by 4 bases. The CDR3 runs to 15 residues. Per germline, CDR1 MNHNS and CDR2 SASEGT.